Each of the 29 T cell receptor beta chains below was sequenced from the same sample in a study of blood T cell repertoires in COVID-19. The assay was immunoSEQ multiplex PCR, and TCRdb's table has in-frame clones only and misses some. Here the sample spans a few hundred thousand clones, around 84% being singletons. Sequencing was carried out using peripheral blood. Receptors originate from a human donor in a cohort sampled during active COVID-19.

The chain is built from TRBV24-1 and TRBJ2-5, with D possibly being TRBD1 (6 bases). The germline V gene has CDR1 KGHDR and CDR2 SFDVKD. Trimming pared 0 bases from V and 4 bases from J, leaving 11 bases between. This CDR3 is 15 amino acids long. This CDR3 reads CATSDLQQGGETQYF. The CDR3 coding sequence is TGTGCCACCAGTGATTTGCAACAGGGTGGAGAGACCCAGTACTTC.

The chain joins TRBV7-6 to TRBJ2-5; weak D call: TRBD2 (6 bases). V was shortened by 2 bases and J by 3 bases, with 13 bases between the two germline ends. The CDR3 length is 15 residues. The germline gives CDR1 SGHVS, CDR2 FNYEAQ. The CDR3 coding sequence is TGTGCCAGCAGCTTATCATTCGGGGGAGAAGAGACCCAGTACTTC. Translated, it gives CASSLSFGGEETQYF.

V gene TRBV2 combines with J gene TRBJ2-5; the D gene is possibly TRBD2 (6 bases). Looked up from germline, CDR1 is SNHLY and CDR2 is FYNNEI. The CDR3 covers 14 residues. V lost 4 bases and J 9 bases, leaving 18 bases between the germline ends. Here the CDR3 DNA reads TGTGCCAGCAGTGTAATGGACGGGAGTAGGGCCCAGTACTTC. It codes for CASSVMDGSRAQYF. Looking up the rest from reference TRBV2 and TRBJ2-5 gives the full variable domain: EPEVTQTPSHQVTQMGQEVILRCVPISNHLYFYWYRQILGQKVEFLVSFYNNEISEKSEIFDDQFSVERPDGSNFTLKIRSTKLEDSAMYFCASSVMDGSRAQYFGPGTRLLVL.

CDR3 loop: CASSSLGSRGSFNEQFF. DNA of the CDR3: TGTGCCAGCAGTAGTTTAGGGAGCAGGGGGTCTTTCAATGAGCAGTTCTTC. The chain combines TRBV27 with TRBJ2-1, with 7 positions matching TRBD1. The CDR3 totals 17 residues. Germline assignment: CDR1 MNHEY and CDR2 SMNVEV (reference sequence). J lost 6 bases, V lost 5 bases, and 16 bases had no gene match.

This clone turned up a few times. The V gene is TRBV6-2 or TRBV6-3, the J gene TRBJ1-5; 7 nucleotides match TRBD1. The ends lost 2 bases at V and 1 base at J; junction bases unmatched: 8. Per germline, CDR1 MNHEY and CDR2 SVGEGT. The CDR3 extends over 17 amino acids. CDR3 coding DNA: TGTGCCAGCAGTTACCGGGGGCTACAGGGGAGCAATCAGCCCCAGCATTTT. It translates to CASSYRGLQGSNQPQHF.

The chain carries TRBV30 and TRBJ2-7, with D unresolved. CDR3 length: 14 residues. The germline CDR1 and CDR2 sequences are GTSNPN and SVGIG (reference sequence). With 3 bases removed from V and 2 bases from J, the gap between germline ends came to 14 bases. The CDR3 coding sequence is TGTGCCTGGAGGGAGTCCCTCCGTCCCTACGAGCAGTACTTC. Protein sequence: CAWRESLRPYEQYF.

In its sample, this clone was seen once. The chain links TRBV28 to TRBJ2-2; 14 nucleotides align to TRBD2. The germline gives CDR1 MDHEN, CDR2 SYDVKM. This CDR3 has 21 residues. V shed 6 bases and J 5 bases; nucleotides not matched to a gene: 20. CDR3 sequence (DNA): TGTGCCAGCAGCGGGCTGACCGGGACTAGCGGGAGTAAAAGTAGGACCGGGGAGCTGTTTTTT. Protein: CASSGLTGTSGSKSRTGELFF.

The chain uses TRBV27 and TRBJ2-7; tentative D call: TRBD1 (5 bases). The V end was cut by 6 bases, the J end by 5 bases, with 17 bases between. There are 14 residues in the CDR3. The germline gives CDR1 MNHEY, CDR2 SMNVEV (reference sequence). This CDR3 reads CASSFTGGANEQYF. CDR3 coding DNA: TGTGCCAGCAGCTTTACAGGCGGTGCTAACGAGCAGTACTTC.

The chain employs TRBV7-2 and TRBJ2-1; 10 bases are a match to TRBD2. With V trimmed by 1 base and J by 6 bases, 6 bases remained unmatched. Germline V lookup: CDR1 SGHTA, CDR2 FQGNSA. The CDR3 totals 16 residues. CDR3 region: CASSLVASGSGNEQFF. DNA for the CDR3: TGTGCCAGCAGCTTAGTAGCTAGCGGGAGTGGCAATGAGCAGTTCTTC.

The rearrangement uses TRBV29-1 and TRBJ2-7; a possible D gene is TRBD1 (7 bases). This CDR3 has 17 residues. The germline CDR1 and CDR2 sequences are SQVTM and ANQGSEA. V was cut by 5 bases and J by 2 bases, with 25 bases left in between. CDR3 coding DNA: TGCAGCGTTTTACTTGCGTCTGAGGCGGGACAGACCTACGAGCAGTACTTC. Its translation: CSVLLASEAGQTYEQYF.

About this clone itself: The same CDR3 also results from other DNA sequences found in this sample. The chain links TRBV27 to TRBJ2-6; D call uncertain. Germline CDR1 reads MNHEY; CDR2 reads SMNVEV (reference sequence). The CDR3 consists of 15 residues. V gave up 3 bases and J gave up 0 bases, with 6 bases separating them. The CDR3 protein is CASSFLSSGANVLTF. The CDR3 DNA sequence: TGTGCCAGCAGTTTTCTGTCCTCTGGGGCCAACGTCCTGACTTTC.

The chain joins TRBV3-1 (or the pseudogene TRBV3-2) to TRBJ1-4; no reliable D call. The CDR3 consists of 14 residues. Germline CDR1 is LGHDT and CDR2 is YNNKEL (reference sequence). V lost 3 bases and J 8 bases, leaving 13 bases between the germline ends. The CDR3 sequence is CASSHAEGEEKLFF. DNA for the CDR3: TGTGCCAGCAGCCACGCTGAAGGAGAGGAAAAACTGTTTTTT.

This clone was detected a few times. The CDR3 here is CASSVYGSRDEQYF. The CDR3 bases are TGTGCCAGCAGCGTCTACGGGAGCAGGGACGAGCAGTACTTC. This sequence joins TRBV9 and TRBJ2-7; D may be TRBD2 (6 bases). The V gene lost 2 bases and the J gene lost 5 bases, with 14 bases spanning the gap. CDR1 and CDR2 (germline): SGDLS, YYNGEE. This CDR3 contains 14 residues.

The V call is TRBV6-5, the J call TRBJ2-7; D is possibly TRBD1 (7 bases). Trimming removed 7 bases at V and 4 bases at J, with 14 bases between. The CDR3 totals 13 residues. Germline loops: CDR1 MNHEY, CDR2 SVGAGI. CDR3 in amino acids: CASTEGAGYEQYF. The CDR3 DNA sequence: TGTGCCAGCACAGAGGGGGCGGGGTACGAGCAGTACTTC.

J is TRBJ2-7 and V is TRBV30; D is uncertain. V gave up 3 bases and J gave up 3 bases, with 9 bases separating them. The CDR3 contains 12 residues. The germline V gene encodes CDR1 GTSNPN and CDR2 SVGIG (reference sequence). CDR3 sequence reads: CAWSIMSYEQYF. The CDR3 DNA sequence: TGTGCCTGGAGCATTATGAGCTACGAGCAGTACTTC.

This clone showed up just once. J is TRBJ1-6 and V is TRBV9; D not certain. CDR3 length equals 14 residues. Trimming shortened V by 0 bases and J by 7 bases, and 8 bases separated the two germline ends. The germline V gene encodes CDR1 SGDLS and CDR2 YYNGEE. The CDR3 region has the DNA TGTGCCAGCAGCGTAGTGGCAGAAAATTCACCCCTCCACTTT. The encoded protein is CASSVVAENSPLHF.

The sample holds a few counts of this clone. The chain's CDR3 is CASSRESGSANYGYTF. The CDR3 nucleotides are TGTGCCAGCAGCCGAGAGTCAGGGTCAGCTAACTATGGCTACACCTTC. The chain links TRBV7-9 to TRBJ1-2, with a possible D match to TRBD1 (5 bases). V was pared by 5 bases and J by 0 bases, with 16 bases between. CDR3 length: 16 amino acids. Germline CDR1 SEHNR, CDR2 FQNEAQ (reference sequence).

The chain uses TRBV6-5 and TRBJ2-7; 10 bases agree with TRBD1. Germline V gene lookup returns CDR1 MNHEY and CDR2 SVGAGI. V lost 0 bases to trimming and J lost 2 bases; unmatched junction nucleotides: 1. The CDR3 is 15 amino acids. The CDR3 is CASSYSGQGPYEQYF. CDR3 nucleotide sequence: TGTGCCAGCAGTTACTCGGGACAGGGGCCCTACGAGCAGTACTTC.

The chain combines TRBV7-8 with TRBJ2-7; D remains unclear. From germline, CDR1 is SGHVS and CDR2 FQNEAQ. The CDR3 length is 13 residues. The V and J ends lost 1 base and 2 bases respectively, with 6 bases between them. Written as DNA, the CDR3 is TGTGCCAGCAGCTTAGACCGCGCCTACGAGCAGTACTTC. This gives the protein CASSLDRAYEQYF.

J is TRBJ1-2 and V is TRBV19; D may be TRBD1 (6 bases). The CDR3 spans 16 residues. Germline V CDR1 and CDR2: LNHDA, SQIVND (reference sequence). Trimming took 3 bases from V and 0 from J, leaving 14 bases between them. CDR3 in amino acids: CASSIYQGSANYGYTF. In DNA, the CDR3 is TGTGCCAGTAGTATTTATCAGGGGTCGGCTAACTATGGCTACACCTTC.

This chain connects TRBV12-3 or TRBV12-4 to TRBJ2-3; TRBD1 matches at 8 bases. The trim removed 5 bases at V and 11 bases at J, leaving 6 bases unmatched. The CDR3 spans 12 residues. This CDR3 reads CASSRQGPMQYF. For the CDR3, the DNA is TGTGCCAGCAGTCGACAGGGGCCGATGCAGTATTTT.

This sequence joins TRBV28 and TRBJ1-2; a weak D match, TRBD1 (6 bases). This CDR3 spans 17 amino acids. Germline values: CDR1 MDHEN, CDR2 SYDVKM. The V and J ends lost 3 bases and 6 bases respectively, with 23 bases between them. CDR3 DNA sequence: TGTGCCAGCAGTTTTTCGGGGGGCTCCCCCACGAGAGATGGCTACACCTTC. It codes for CASSFSGGSPTRDGYTF.

The chain links TRBV2 to TRBJ2-2, with D tentatively TRBD2 (6 bases). Trimming took off 10 bases at V and 4 bases at J, with 28 bases between the two ends. The CDR3 covers 18 residues. Germline V gene sequence: CDR1 SNHLY, CDR2 FYNNEI. CDR3 DNA: TGTGCCACCATAGGGTCGGGAGCCGGGCCTTCGGGCACCGGGGAGCTGTTTTTT. It is translated as CATIGSGAGPSGTGELFF.

The chain employs TRBV2 and TRBJ2-1, with 8 positions matching TRBD2. Trimming took 7 bases from V and 2 from J; bases not matched to a gene: 4. Germline V lookup: CDR1 SNHLY, CDR2 FYNNEI. The CDR3 sequence is 14 residues long. The CDR3 is CASMREAAYNEQFF. Written as DNA, the CDR3 is TGTGCCAGCATGCGGGAGGCCGCCTACAATGAGCAGTTCTTC.

This clone was recorded once. This rearrangement joins TRBV5-1 to TRBJ2-6; D remains ambiguous. The CDR3 has 16 amino acids. CDR1 is SGHRS and CDR2 is YFSETQ in the germline V gene. Trimming pared 0 bases from V and 1 base from J, leaving 8 bases between. The CDR3 loop reads CASSLDPGSGANVLTF. The DNA of the CDR3 is TGCGCCAGCAGCTTGGACCCCGGTTCTGGGGCCAACGTCCTGACTTTC.

This clone appeared a few times. V is TRBV6-1 and J is TRBJ1-4; 10 bases agree with TRBD1. This CDR3 comprises 14 residues. V lost 1 base, J lost 7 bases, and 0 bases stayed unmatched. Germline CDR1 reads MNHNS; CDR2 reads SASEGT. CDR3 amino acids: CASSEGQGAEKLFF. The CDR3 DNA follows: TGTGCCAGCAGTGAAGGACAGGGGGCTGAAAAACTGTTTTTT.

J is TRBJ1-6 and V is TRBV5-5; D perhaps matches TRBD1 (5 bases). The germline CDR1 and CDR2 sequences are SGHKS and YYEKEE (reference sequence). This CDR3 has 14 amino acids. The V end was cut by 0 bases, the J end by 7 bases, with 8 bases between. DNA of the CDR3: TGTGCCAGCAGCTTGGGACAGTCAAATTCACCCCTCCACTTT. The encoded protein is CASSLGQSNSPLHF.

The V gene is TRBV27, the J gene TRBJ2-3; 10 positions agree with TRBD2. With 0 bases clipped from V and 4 bases from J, the junction kept 10 bases outside the gene matches. The germline gives CDR1 MNHEY, CDR2 SMNVEV (reference sequence). The CDR3 runs to 18 residues. CDR3 residues: CASSLSHMASGSADTQYF. DNA of the CDR3: TGTGCCAGCAGTTTATCCCATATGGCTAGCGGGAGTGCAGATACGCAGTATTTT.

The rearrangement joins TRBV18 to TRBJ2-3; D is undetermined. The V end lost 1 base, the J end lost 1 base, and 6 bases lay between the germline ends. CDR1 and CDR2 from the germline V gene are KGHSH and LQKENI. This CDR3 spans 14 amino acids. The CDR3 reads CASSPQTGTDTQYF. For the CDR3, the DNA is TGTGCCAGCTCACCACAAACAGGCACAGATACGCAGTATTTT.